A selection of T cell receptor beta chains follows, all from one sample in a study of graft-versus-host responses after intestinal transplantation. The method was immunoSEQ multiplex PCR; TCRdb's version includes in-frame clones alone and lacks a portion of them. The data contain tens of thousands of clones, around 95% of them seen just once; the ten biggest clones take up approximately 0.25%. No antigen has been assigned to these receptors. The sequencing used unstimulated CD8+ T cells sorted from spleen or lymph node cells, collected before transplant. These receptors were taken from a human donor who was the organ donor for an intestinal transplant. Both conserved end residues are trimmed from each CDR3.

v_gene | CDR3aa
TRBV2 | ASSMYLSAPIQETQY
TRBV12-5 | ASGPPIGRDYEQY
TRBV7-9 | ASSHSYRVGDENTEAF
TRBV10-1 | ASSEWDRGTDTQY
TRBV27 | ASSTGVGYEQY
TRBV27 | ASSLGKGDQPYEQY
TRBV28 | ASRSGTTFSSYNEQF
TRBV4-1 | ASSQDAEAYEQY
TRBV2 | ASSLRSMNTEAF
TRBV27 | ASSLGTTYNEQF
TRBV27 | ASSLRGTYGYT
TRBV9 | ASSVVASGGAGETQY
TRBV19 | ASSISLGDSYEQY
TRBV7-9 | ASSLGRADRAYEQY
TRBV6-6 | ASSYSNSNQPQH
TRBV11-1 | ASSRVQGNQETQY
TRBV10-3 | AIREPGQNSNEQY
TRBV27 | ASRSGTVNSPLH
TRBV4-3 | ASSQDNREGNEQF
TRBV27 | ASSLGGYEQY
TRBV12-5 | ASGPTGGHTEAF
TRBV6-5 | ASSYGTAFNTEAF
TRBV9 | ASSVARRTRQPNEQF
TRBV14 | ASSQTRDGAGYGYT
TRBV28 | ASSPGTGGGEQY
TRBV6-6 | ASSLAWRQGQGGYT
TRBV6-1 | ASRSQGTGGEGYT
TRBV28 | ASSSLPGGINYGYT
TRBV4-2 | ASSQDTGGQADTQY
TRBV9 | ASSVSGLGEKLF
TRBV7-9 | ASSLAGSGPDTQY
TRBV7-9 | ASTTLSGLQETQY
TRBV4-3 | ASSQDWTFVSSYNSPLH
TRBV7-3 | ASSLGPSDTQY
TRBV4-2 | ASSQEIWEGVDTQY
TRBV30 | AWSTGGTGEQY
TRBV5-1 | ASSLHTDTQY
TRBV10-3 | AINHGQGADYGYT
TRBV13 | ASSPRAANTEAF
TRBV27 | ASSLLGASYEQY
TRBV11-2 | ASSLGTVPSDEQY
TRBV4-1 | ASSPRGITYEQY
TRBV13 | ASSLEQSYGYT
TRBV5-1 | ASSNGQGAYNSPLH
TRBV9 | ASSEDRGADIQY
TRBV13 | ASSFPEERGDTQY
TRBV2 | ASSEKSYQETQY
TRBV28 | ASSGPTRGYT
TRBV6-1 | ASSEGTLQETQY
TRBV10-3 | AISEQGSQETQY
TRBV4-3 | ASSQVEGAGGYT
TRBV27 | ASSLTGSGEAQY
TRBV5-1 | ASSTTGQGSSTGELF
TRBV29-1 | SVVGRETANTEAF
TRBV7-3 | ASSSLSQVWLETQY